This T cell receptor beta chain was profiled in a study of blood T cells in healthy people across ages. For the second PCR, which ran for 7 to 11 cycles, a sample-barcoded 5' primer and a J-beta primer mix were used. TCRdb re-called the 5' RACE reads with MiXCR, one entry per CDR3 protein. The table includes 900,000 to 950,000 distinct CDR3 sequences, about 29% detected once. Ten or more counts support this clonotype. Its antigen is not known. Findings and caveats of the study: PBMCs were not sorted, which prevented a conclusive comparison of naive versus antigen-experienced cells.

CDR1 is KGHSH and CDR2 is LQKENI in the germline V gene. V was shortened by 2 bases and J by 7 bases, with 9 bases between the two germline ends. This CDR3 is built from 13 residues. These data were also filed under a second study, of T cells of mothers and their children. That publication notes: The study recruited a few healthy Caucasian mothers and their six children as donors.

What was sequenced was blood. This chain joins TRBV18 and TRBJ2-1; D may be TRBD1 or TRBD2 (5 bases each). This clonotype was sampled from a woman in her 40s in good health. The CDR3 DNA reads as TGTGCCAGCTCACCAGGGACGGAGAATGAGCAGTTCTTC. Translation gives CASSPGTENEQFF. Combining the CDR3 with reference TRBV18 and TRBJ2-1 gives the whole variable domain NAGVMQNPRHLVRRRGQEARLRCSPMKGHSHVYWYRQLPEEGLKFMVYLQKENIIDESGMPKERFSAEFPKEGPSILRIQQVVRGDSAAYFCASSPGTENEQFFGPGTRLTVL.